Sequencing of this TCR beta chain was carried out in a study of lymphopenia after photon versus proton radiotherapy. TCRdb's copy holds only in-frame clones and misses some; the assay was immunoSEQ multiplex PCR. The sample includes tens of thousands of clones, roughly nine tenths seen only once; the top ten take under 20%. Germline V lookup: CDR1 SGDLS, CDR2 YYNGEE. V lost 0 bases, J lost 7 bases, and 5 bases lay in between. CDR3 length: 13 residues. This clone has just a few counts. The gene calls are TRBV9 and TRBJ1-6; D is unclear. The sequence derives from a woman in her 40s with cholangiocarcinoma. The sample in question was peripheral blood, obtained from a patient treated with photon-based radiotherapy. The CDR3 is CASSVEKNSPLHF. The DNA of the CDR3 is TGTGCCAGCAGCGTAGAGAAGAATTCACCCCTCCACTTT.